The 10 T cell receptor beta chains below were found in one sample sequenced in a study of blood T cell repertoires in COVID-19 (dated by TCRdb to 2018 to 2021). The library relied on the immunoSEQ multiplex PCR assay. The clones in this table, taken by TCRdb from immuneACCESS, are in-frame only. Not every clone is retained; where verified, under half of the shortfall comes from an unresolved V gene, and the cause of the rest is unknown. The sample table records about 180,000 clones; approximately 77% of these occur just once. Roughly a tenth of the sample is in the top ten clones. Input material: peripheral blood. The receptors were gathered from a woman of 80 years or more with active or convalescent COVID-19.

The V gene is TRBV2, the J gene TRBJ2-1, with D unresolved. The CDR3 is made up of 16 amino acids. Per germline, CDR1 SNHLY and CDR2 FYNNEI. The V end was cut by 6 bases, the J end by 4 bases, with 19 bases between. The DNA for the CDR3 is TGTGCCAGCAGGGTGTTTACCGAGTCCCCTTACAATGAGCAGTTCTTC. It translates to CASRVFTESPYNEQFF.

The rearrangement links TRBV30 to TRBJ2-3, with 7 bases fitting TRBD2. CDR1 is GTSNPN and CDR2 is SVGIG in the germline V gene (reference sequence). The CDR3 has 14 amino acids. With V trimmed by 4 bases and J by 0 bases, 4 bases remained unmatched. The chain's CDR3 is CAWTSGTSTDTQYF. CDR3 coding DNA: TGTGCCTGGACTAGCGGAACTAGCACAGATACGCAGTATTTT.

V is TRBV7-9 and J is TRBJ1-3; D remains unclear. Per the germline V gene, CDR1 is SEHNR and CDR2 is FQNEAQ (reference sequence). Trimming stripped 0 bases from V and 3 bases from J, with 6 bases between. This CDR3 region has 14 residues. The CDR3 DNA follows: TGTGCCAGCAGCTTAGCCGGGGTTGGAAACACCATATATTTT. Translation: CASSLAGVGNTIYF. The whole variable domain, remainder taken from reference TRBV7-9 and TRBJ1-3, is DTGVSQNPRHKITKRGQNVTFRCDPISEHNRLYWYRQTLGQGPEFLTYFQNEAQLEKSRLLSDRFSAERPKGSFSTLEIQRTEQGDSAMYLCASSLAGVGNTIYFGEGSWLTVV.

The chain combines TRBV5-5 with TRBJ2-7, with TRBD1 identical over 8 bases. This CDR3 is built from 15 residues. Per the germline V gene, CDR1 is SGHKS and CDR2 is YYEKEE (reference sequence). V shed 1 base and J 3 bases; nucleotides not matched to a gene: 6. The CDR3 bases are TGTGCCAGCAGCTTGAGCCAGGGGGCTAGCTACGAGCAGTACTTC. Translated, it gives CASSLSQGASYEQYF.

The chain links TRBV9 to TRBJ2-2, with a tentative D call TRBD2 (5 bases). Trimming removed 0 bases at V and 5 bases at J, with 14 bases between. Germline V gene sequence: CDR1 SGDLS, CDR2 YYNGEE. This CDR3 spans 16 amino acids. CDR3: CASSVGSGDRTGELFF. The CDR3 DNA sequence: TGTGCCAGCAGCGTAGGAAGCGGCGACCGGACCGGGGAGCTGTTTTTT.

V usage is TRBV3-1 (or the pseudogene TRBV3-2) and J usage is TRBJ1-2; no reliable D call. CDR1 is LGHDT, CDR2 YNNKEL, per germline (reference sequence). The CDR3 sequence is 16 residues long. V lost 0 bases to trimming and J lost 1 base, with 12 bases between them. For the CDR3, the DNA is TGTGCCAGCAGCCAAGATCTCAGTCACCTTAACTATGGCTACACCTTC. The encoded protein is CASSQDLSHLNYGYTF.

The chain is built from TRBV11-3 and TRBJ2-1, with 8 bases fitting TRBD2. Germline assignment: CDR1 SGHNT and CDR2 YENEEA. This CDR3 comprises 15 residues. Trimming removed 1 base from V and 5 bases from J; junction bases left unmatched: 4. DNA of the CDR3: TGTGCCAGCAGCTTAGTGTTAGCGGGACACAATGAGCAGTTCTTC. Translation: CASSLVLAGHNEQFF.

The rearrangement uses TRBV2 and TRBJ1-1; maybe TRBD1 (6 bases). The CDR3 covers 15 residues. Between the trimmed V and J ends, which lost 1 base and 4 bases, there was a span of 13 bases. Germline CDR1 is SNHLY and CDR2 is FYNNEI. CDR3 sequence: CASSEEAGVGTEAFF. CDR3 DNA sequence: TGTGCCAGCAGTGAAGAGGCAGGGGTGGGCACTGAAGCTTTCTTT.

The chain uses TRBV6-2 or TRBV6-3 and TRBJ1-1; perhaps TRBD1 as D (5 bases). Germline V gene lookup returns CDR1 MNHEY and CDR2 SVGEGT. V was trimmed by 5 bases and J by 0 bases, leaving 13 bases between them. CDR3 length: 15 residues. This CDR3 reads CASSAIRVVNTEAFF. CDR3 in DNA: TGTGCCAGCAGTGCCATCAGGGTGGTGAACACTGAAGCTTTCTTT.

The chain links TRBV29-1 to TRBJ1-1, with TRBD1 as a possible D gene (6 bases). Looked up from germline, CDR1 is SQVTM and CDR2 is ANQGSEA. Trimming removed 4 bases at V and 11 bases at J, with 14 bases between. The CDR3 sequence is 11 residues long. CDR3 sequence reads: CSVGTAPKAFF. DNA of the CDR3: TGCAGCGTTGGGACAGCCCCGAAGGCTTTCTTT. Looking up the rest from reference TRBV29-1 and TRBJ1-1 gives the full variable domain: SAVISQKPSRDICQRGTSLTIQCQVDSQVTMMFWYRQQPGQSLTLIATANQGSEATYESGFVIDKFPISRPNLTFSTLTVSNMSPEDSSIYLCSVGTAPKAFFGQGTRLTVV.